This T cell receptor beta chain emerged from a study of early T cells in non-severe SARS-CoV-2 infection. Whole-study results and caveats: Matching with VDJdb favored anti-spike CD8 responses (missing private and CD4 specificities).

The germline V gene encodes CDR1 SGHVS and CDR2 FQNEAQ. Trimming removed 0 bases from V and 6 bases from J; junction bases left unmatched: 3. The CDR3 is made up of 15 amino acids. This clonotype occurred a few times. Its antigen is as yet unknown. MiXCR, applied by TCRdb to the 5' RACE reads, yields one record per CDR3 protein. The data show over 70,000 distinct CDR3 sequences, with under 15% seen just once and about 7.5% held by the top ten. This clonotype was sampled from an adult who was a healthcare worker with PCR-confirmed SARS-CoV-2 infection or an uninfected control (not recorded which). This rearrangement joins TRBV7-8 to TRBJ2-1, with 9 bases aligning to TRBD2. The sequencing sample was made of whole blood. CDR3 sequence: CASSLATSGGNEQFF. DNA for the CDR3: TGTGCCAGCAGCTTAGCGACTAGCGGTGGCAATGAGCAGTTCTTC.